Included here is one TCR beta chain sequence, with context. The data were taken from a study of T cell changes during pregnancy in multiple sclerosis. The CDR3 runs to 11 residues. CDR1 is DFQATT, CDR2 SNEGSKA, per germline (reference sequence). The germline V and J ends were trimmed by 6 bases and 6 bases, with 11 bases remaining between them. The data were produced by immunoSEQ multiplex PCR, yet TCRdb's version contains in-frame clones alone and is incomplete. The sample lists fewer than 20,000 clones, around 90% occurring once. The chain is built from TRBV20-1 and TRBJ1-1, with D unresolved. The sequence derives from a female donor in good health, enrolled as a control in a pregnancy study. The material sequenced was CD4+ T cells from peripheral blood mononuclear cells, taken in the first trimester of pregnancy. The CDR3 is CSAAPGSEAFF. The CDR3 DNA sequence: TGCAGTGCCGCCCCCGGGTCTGAAGCTTTCTTT.